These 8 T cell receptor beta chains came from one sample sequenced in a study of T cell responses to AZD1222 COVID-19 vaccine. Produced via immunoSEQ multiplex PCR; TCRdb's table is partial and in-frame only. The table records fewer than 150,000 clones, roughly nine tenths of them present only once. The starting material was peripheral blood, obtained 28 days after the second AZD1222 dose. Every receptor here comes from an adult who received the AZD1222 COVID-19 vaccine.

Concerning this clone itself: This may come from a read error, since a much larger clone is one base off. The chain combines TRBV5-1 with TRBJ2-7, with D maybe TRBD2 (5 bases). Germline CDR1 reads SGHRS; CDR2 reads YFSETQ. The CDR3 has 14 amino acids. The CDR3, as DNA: TGCGCCAGCAGCTACTCGGGGATTACCTACGGGCAGTACTTC. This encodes CASSYSGITYGQYF.

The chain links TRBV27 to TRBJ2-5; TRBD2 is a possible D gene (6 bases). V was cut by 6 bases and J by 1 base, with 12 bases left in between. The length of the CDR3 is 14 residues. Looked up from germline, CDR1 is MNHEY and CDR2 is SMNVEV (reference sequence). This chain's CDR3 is CASSRGAGQETQYF. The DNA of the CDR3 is TGTGCCAGCAGCCGAGGAGCGGGCCAAGAGACCCAGTACTTC.

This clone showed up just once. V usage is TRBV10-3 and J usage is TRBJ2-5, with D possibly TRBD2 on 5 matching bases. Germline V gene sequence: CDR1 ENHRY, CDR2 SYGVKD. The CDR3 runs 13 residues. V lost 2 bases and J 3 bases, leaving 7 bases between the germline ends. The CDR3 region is CAISERAEETQYF. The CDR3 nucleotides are TGTGCCATCAGTGAGCGAGCGGAAGAGACCCAGTACTTC.

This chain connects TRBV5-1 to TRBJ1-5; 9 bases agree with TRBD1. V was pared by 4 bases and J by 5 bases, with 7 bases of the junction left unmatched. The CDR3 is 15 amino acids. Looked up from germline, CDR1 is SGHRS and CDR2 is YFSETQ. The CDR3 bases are TGCGCCAGCAGCGCGTGGACAGGGGTGGATCAGCCCCAGCATTTT. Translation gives CASSAWTGVDQPQHF.

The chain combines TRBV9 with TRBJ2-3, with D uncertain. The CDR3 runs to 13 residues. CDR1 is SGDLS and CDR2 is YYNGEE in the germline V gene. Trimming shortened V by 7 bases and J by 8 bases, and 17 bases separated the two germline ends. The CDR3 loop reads CASDETLGSTQYF. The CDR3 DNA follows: TGTGCCAGCGATGAAACTCTGGGGTCTACGCAGTATTTT.

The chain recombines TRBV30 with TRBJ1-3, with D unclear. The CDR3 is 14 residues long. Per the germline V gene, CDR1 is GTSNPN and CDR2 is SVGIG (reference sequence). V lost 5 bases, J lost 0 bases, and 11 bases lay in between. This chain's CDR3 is CAWGGGASGNTIYF. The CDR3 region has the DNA TGTGCCTGGGGAGGCGGTGCCTCTGGAAACACCATATATTTT.

This CDR3 reads CASSLARGGRGVRTSYNEQFF. The CDR3 DNA sequence: TGTGCCAGCAGCTTAGCGCGAGGTGGGCGGGGGGTCAGGACCTCCTACAATGAGCAGTTCTTC. The rearrangement joins TRBV7-6 to TRBJ2-1, with 8 bases lining up with TRBD2. The J segment lost 0 bases and the V segment lost 0 bases, leaving 16 bases of the junction unmatched. CDR3 length: 21 amino acids. Germline loops: CDR1 SGHVS, CDR2 FNYEAQ.

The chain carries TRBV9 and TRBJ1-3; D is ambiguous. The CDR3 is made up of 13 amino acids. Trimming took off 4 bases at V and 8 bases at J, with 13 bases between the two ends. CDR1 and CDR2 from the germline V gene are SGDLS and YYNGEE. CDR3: CASSPGPGHTIYF. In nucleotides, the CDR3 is TGTGCCAGCAGCCCAGGACCTGGGCACACCATATATTTT.